These 25 T cell receptor beta chains originate from one sample sequenced in a study of T cells in Graves' hyperthyroidism and ophthalmopathy. Amplified TCR beta CDR3 regions came from RNA transcripts. Using the HTBI primer set, a first-round RT-PCR was run on the TCR CDR3. TCRdb called the multiplex PCR reads again in MiXCR, with one record for every CDR3 protein. Among 650,000 to 850,000 distinct CDR3 sequences listed, under 20% were seen once. Sequenced sample: blood. Every receptor here comes from a woman aged 45-65 years with Graves' hyperthyroidism that later progressed to Graves' ophthalmopathy.

In its sample, this clonotype was seen a few times. The V call is TRBV4-1, the J call TRBJ1-5; D not resolved. CDR1 and CDR2 from the germline V gene are MGHRA and YSYEKL. This CDR3 contains 15 residues. V was shortened by 0 bases and J by 3 bases, with 9 bases between the two germline ends. The CDR3 region has the DNA TGCGCCAGCAGCCAAGATGGGTCAGTCAATCAGCCCCAGCATTTT. The encoded protein is CASSQDGSVNQPQHF.

This clonotype was seen at least ten times. J is TRBJ2-3 and V is TRBV7-3, with D unclear. The CDR3 extends over 13 amino acids. Germline assignment: CDR1 SGHTA and CDR2 FQGTGA. With 5 bases removed from V and 2 bases from J, the gap between germline ends came to 8 bases. The chain's CDR3 is CASSTSYTDTQYF. In DNA form, the CDR3 reads TGTGCCAGCAGCACAAGTTACACAGATACGCAGTATTTT. Based on the CDR3 plus reference TRBV7-3 and TRBJ2-3, the full variable domain is GAGVSQTPSNKVTEKGKYVELRCDPISGHTALYWYRQSLGQGPEFLIYFQGTGAADDSGLPNDRFFAVRPEGSVSTLKIQRTERGDSAVYLCASSTSYTDTQYFGPGTRLTVL.

The chain recombines TRBV30 with TRBJ1-2, with D possibly matching TRBD1 (6 bases). This CDR3 has 12 residues. The V end was cut by 1 base, the J end by 8 bases, with 11 bases between. CDR1 is GTSNPN, CDR2 SVGIG, per germline (reference sequence). CDR3 in amino acids: CAWSAQGRGYTF. CDR3 nucleotide sequence: TGTGCCTGGAGTGCACAGGGCAGGGGCTACACCTTC.

A few counts support this clonotype. The chain carries TRBV28 and TRBJ2-2, with D possibly matching TRBD1 (5 bases). V was cut by 3 bases and J by 4 bases, with 9 bases left in between. Germline V gene lookup returns CDR1 MDHEN and CDR2 SYDVKM. This CDR3 has 14 residues. The CDR3 bases are TGTGCCAGCAGTTTCTCAGGGCGCACCGGGGAGCTGTTTTTT. Translated, it gives CASSFSGRTGELFF.

This clonotype was seen just once. This chain uses TRBV6-2 or TRBV6-3 with TRBJ1-1, with a possible D match to TRBD1 (5 bases). Germline V gene lookup returns CDR1 MNHEY and CDR2 SVGEGT. V shed 6 bases and J shed 4 bases, with 15 bases lying between them. The CDR3 contains 14 residues. The CDR3 DNA follows: TGTGCCAGCAGGTCCCCCGGGGGTGTCACTGAAGCTTTCTTT. Protein: CASRSPGGVTEAFF.

Many counts were recorded for this clonotype. The chain couples TRBV12-3 or TRBV12-4 to TRBJ1-4, with 9 bases aligning to TRBD1. The ends lost 3 bases at V and 8 bases at J; junction bases unmatched: 7. The CDR3 spans 15 residues. CDR3 sequence: CASSFGGQGDEKLFF. Written as DNA, the CDR3 is TGTGCCAGCAGTTTTGGGGGACAGGGAGACGAAAAACTGTTTTTT.

The rearrangement joins TRBV20-1 to TRBJ1-1; a weak D match, TRBD1 (6 bases). Germline assignment: CDR1 DFQATT and CDR2 SNEGSKA (reference sequence). V dropped 5 bases and J dropped 4 bases, with 11 bases sitting between them. The length of the CDR3 is 12 residues. Written as DNA, the CDR3 is TGCAGTGCTTCAGGGGTTTCCACTGAAGCTTTCTTT. This translates into CSASGVSTEAFF.

This clonotype was seen ten or more times. The chain couples TRBV12-3 or TRBV12-4 to TRBJ1-1; D uncertain. The CDR3 length is 13 residues. V lost 8 bases and J 4 bases, leaving 14 bases between the germline ends. The CDR3 sequence is CASGSMTRTEAFF. In DNA, the CDR3 is TGTGCCAGCGGATCGATGACCCGCACTGAAGCTTTCTTT.

This clonotype was detected many times. This chain's CDR3 is CASSVSFSTDTQYF. The DNA for the CDR3 is TGCGCCAGCAGCGTCAGCTTTAGCACAGATACGCAGTATTTT. The chain uses TRBV4-1 and TRBJ2-3; D gene ambiguous. The CDR3 sequence is 14 residues long. The ends were cut back, 5 bases at V and 0 bases at J, with 9 bases in the middle. Germline CDR1 and CDR2: MGHRA and YSYEKL.

This clonotype has ten or more counts. The chain carries TRBV20-1 and TRBJ1-2, with no clear D. CDR3 size: 15 residues. V lost 0 bases to trimming and J lost 4 bases, with 15 bases between them. The V gene's germline CDR1 is DFQATT and CDR2 SNEGSKA (reference sequence). As DNA, the CDR3 is TGCAGTGCTAGAGATGTTGCAGACCCGGCCTATGGCTACACCTTC. It specifies CSARDVADPAYGYTF.

The chain couples TRBV7-2 to TRBJ2-2; TRBD2 agrees at 8 bases. The CDR3 runs 15 residues. V was pared by 6 bases and J by 4 bases, with 7 bases of the junction left unmatched. Germline CDR1 reads SGHTA; CDR2 reads FQGNSA. The DNA for the CDR3 is TGTGCCAGCAGGACGGGACTAGGTAGCACCGGGGAGCTGTTTTTT. Translated, it gives CASRTGLGSTGELFF. The full variable domain, rest sourced from reference TRBV7-2 and TRBJ2-2, is GAGVSQSPSNKVTEKGKDVELRCDPISGHTALYWYRQSLGQGLEFLIYFQGNSAPDKSGLPSDRFSAERTGGSVSTLTIQRTQQEDSAVYLCASRTGLGSTGELFFGEGSRLTVL.

J is TRBJ1-2 and V is TRBV19, with D tentatively TRBD1 (5 bases). The V and J ends lost 8 bases and 3 bases respectively, with 16 bases between them. Germline V lookup: CDR1 LNHDA, CDR2 SQIVND (reference sequence). This CDR3 spans 14 amino acids. The CDR3 DNA is TGTGCCAGTGCCGTCAAGGGGTTCGACTATGGCTACACCTTC. This encodes CASAVKGFDYGYTF.

CDR3 loop: CASRDRGWLSPLHF. CDR3 coding DNA: TGTGCCAGTCGGGACAGGGGGTGGCTTTCACCCCTCCACTTT. J is TRBJ1-6 and V is TRBV19; 11 nucleotides line up with TRBD1. Per germline, CDR1 LNHDA and CDR2 SQIVND (reference sequence). J gave up 9 bases and V 8 bases, and 6 bases lay outside the gene matches. This CDR3 region has 14 residues. Using reference TRBV19 and TRBJ1-6 for the parts outside the CDR3, the full variable domain is DGGITQSPKYLFRKEGQNVTLSCEQNLNHDAMYWYRQDPGQGLRLIYYSQIVNDFQKGDIAEGYSVSREKKESFPLTVTSAQKNPTAFYLCASRDRGWLSPLHFGNGTRLTVT.

The CDR3 bases are TGTGCCAGCAGCCAAGAGCAACCCCAAGAGACCCAGTACTTC. This translates into CASSQEQPQETQYF. The J gene is TRBJ2-5, the V gene TRBV3-1; D unclear. V was clipped by 0 bases and J by 1 base, with 6 bases between them. Germline values: CDR1 LGHDT, CDR2 YNNKEL (reference sequence). The CDR3 spans 14 residues.

This clonotype showed up many times. V and J are TRBV3-1 and TRBJ2-7; tentative D call: TRBD2 (5 bases). Trimming pared 5 bases from V and 7 bases from J, leaving 12 bases between. This CDR3 has 12 residues. The germline CDR1 and CDR2 sequences are LGHDT and YNNKEL (reference sequence). The CDR3 loop is CASSSEVSEQYF. CDR3 nucleotide sequence: TGTGCCAGCAGCTCGGAGGTTTCGGAGCAGTACTTC.

The V and J genes are TRBV7-9 and TRBJ2-2; no reliable D call. The V gene lost 8 bases and the J gene lost 0 bases, with 13 bases spanning the gap. The germline gives CDR1 SEHNR, CDR2 FQNEAQ (reference sequence). The CDR3 runs to 15 residues. CDR3 DNA: TGTGCCAGCGTGCCCTCCCACGCGAACACCGGGGAGCTGTTTTTT. It codes for CASVPSHANTGELFF.

The V call is TRBV11-3, the J call TRBJ2-5, with 7 bases lining up with TRBD2. This CDR3 is built from 16 residues. Trimming took 3 bases from V and 0 from J; bases not matched to a gene: 7. Looked up from germline, CDR1 is SGHNT and CDR2 is YENEEA. CDR3 sequence (DNA): TGTGCCAGCAGCTTTTCTTCAGCGGGGAACCAAGAGACCCAGTACTTC. This gives the protein CASSFSSAGNQETQYF.

This clonotype has ten or more counts. The chain employs TRBV12-3 or TRBV12-4 and TRBJ1-1, with D possibly being TRBD1 (5 bases). V dropped 7 bases and J dropped 6 bases, with 9 bases sitting between them. The CDR3 length is 11 residues. The CDR3 DNA reads TGTGCCAGCACCACGGGGGCTGAAGCTTTCTTT. The encoded protein is CASTTGAEAFF.

V gene TRBV20-1 combines with J gene TRBJ2-2, with D uncertain. V was shortened by 3 bases and J by 6 bases, with 11 bases between the two germline ends. This CDR3 comprises 13 residues. CDR1 is DFQATT and CDR2 is SNEGSKA in the germline V gene (reference sequence). The CDR3 nucleotides read TGCAGTGCTAGCCCGAACGCGCCCGGGGAGCTGTTTTTT. It encodes CSASPNAPGELFF.

This clonotype has more than one count but fewer than ten. The CDR3 protein is CSALDRGLGSYNSPLHF. CDR3 nucleotide sequence: TGCAGTGCTCTGGACAGGGGTTTAGGTTCCTATAATTCACCCCTCCACTTT. The rearrangement joins TRBV20-1 to TRBJ1-6, with 9 nucleotides matching TRBD1. Per the germline V gene, CDR1 is DFQATT and CDR2 is SNEGSKA (reference sequence). V trimming: 5 bases; J trimming: 1 base; junction bases outside the gene matches: 9. The CDR3 spans 17 residues.

To note about this clonotype: A junction boundary mismatches the germline segment, possibly from a read error. The V gene is TRBV7-9, the J gene TRBJ1-6; D uncertain. The CDR3 has 15 residues. The V gene's germline CDR1 is SEHNR and CDR2 FQNEAQ (reference sequence). The CDR3, as DNA: TGTGCCAGCAGCTTCTTCAGCCTCTATAATTCGCCCCTCCACTTT. Amino acids: CASSFFSLYNSPLHF.

The table lists this clonotype with many counts. V is TRBV7-9 and J is TRBJ1-5, with 8 bases lining up with TRBD1. With 2 bases clipped from V and 1 base from J, the junction kept 4 bases outside the gene matches. The CDR3 length is 16 residues. CDR1 is SEHNR, CDR2 FQNEAQ, per germline (reference sequence). CDR3 coding DNA: TGTGCCAGCAGCTTAACCCGGACAGGGAGCAATCAGCCCCAGCATTTT. Its translation is CASSLTRTGSNQPQHF. Combining the CDR3 with reference TRBV7-9 and TRBJ1-5 gives the whole variable domain DTGVSQNPRHKITKRGQNVTFRCDPISEHNRLYWYRQTLGQGPEFLTYFQNEAQLEKSRLLSDRFSAERPKGSFSTLEIQRTEQGDSAMYLCASSLTRTGSNQPQHFGDGTRLSIL.

V gene TRBV27 combines with J gene TRBJ1-2, with 7 nucleotides matching TRBD1. CDR1 and CDR2 from the germline V gene are MNHEY and SMNVEV (reference sequence). Trimming cost V 5 bases and J 5 bases; bases outside gene matches: 8. This CDR3 has 14 amino acids. The CDR3 reads CASSPQGEIYGYTF. CDR3 in DNA: TGTGCCAGCAGTCCGCAGGGGGAGATTTATGGCTACACCTTC.

CDR3 coding DNA: TGCGCCAGCAGCCAAGATCCGGGCGGGGGGGCCATCAATGAGCAGTTCTTC. As protein: CASSQDPGGGAINEQFF. The V call is TRBV4-1, the J call TRBJ2-1, with 9 positions matching TRBD2. After removal of 0 bases from V and 6 bases from J, the junction contained 9 bases not matched to a gene. The CDR3 loop spans 17 amino acids. Germline CDR1 and CDR2: MGHRA and YSYEKL.

Many counts were recorded for this clonotype. V and J are TRBV12-3 or TRBV12-4 and TRBJ2-3, with 10 bases identical to TRBD2. J lost 3 bases, V lost 7 bases, and 4 bases had no gene match. CDR3 length: 14 amino acids. The CDR3 region has the DNA TGTGCCAGCAACCCTAGCGGGGGAACAGATACGCAGTATTTT. Protein sequence: CASNPSGGTDTQYF.